Presented here are 15 T cell receptor beta chains from one specimen sequenced in a study of regulatory T cells in long-lasting Graves disease. Time point given: newly diagnosed GD, antithyroid drugs for less than 3 months. RNA isolated from PBMCs was used to make the TCR library. Investigators prepared the TCR beta libraries by applying iRepertoire HTBI primers and Arm-PCR of CDR3 regions. TCRdb recomputed calls from the multiplex PCR reads with MiXCR, one row per CDR3 protein. The table lists around 250,000 distinct CDR3 sequences, about 18% of them singletons. The sample was also linked to a second study, of T cells in Graves' hyperthyroidism and ophthalmopathy.

Sample: peripheral blood mononuclear cells (PBMCs), taken at new diagnosis, from a patient treated with antithyroid drugs. The source is a woman aged 25-40 years with Graves disease.

This clonotype was found many times. In nucleotides, the CDR3 is TGCAGCGTTGAAATAAGGGTTACAGAGACCCAGTACTTC. Its protein product is CSVEIRVTETQYF. The chain recombines TRBV29-1 with TRBJ2-5; unclear D gene. Germline CDR1 and CDR2: SQVTM and ANQGSEA. This CDR3 has 13 residues. V gave up 2 bases and J gave up 4 bases, with 11 bases separating them. The full variable domain, rest sourced from reference TRBV29-1 and TRBJ2-5, is SAVISQKPSRDICQRGTSLTIQCQVDSQVTMMFWYRQQPGQSLTLIATANQGSEATYESGFVIDKFPISRPNLTFSTLTVSNMSPEDSSIYLCSVEIRVTETQYFGPGTRLLVL.

In this sample, this clonotype turned up many times. The chain uses TRBV6-1 and TRBJ2-1, with 10 bases aligning to TRBD2. This CDR3 has 16 residues. Germline loops: CDR1 MNHNS, CDR2 SASEGT. V lost 3 bases to trimming and J lost 9 bases; unmatched junction nucleotides: 11. The CDR3 bases are TGTGCCAGCAGTGACCACTCCAGCGGGGGGGCTTTTGAGCAGTTCTTC. Translating it yields CASSDHSSGGAFEQFF.

This clonotype was counted ten times or more. This rearrangement joins TRBV7-2 to TRBJ1-1; D unresolved. CDR1 SGHTA and CDR2 FQGNSA come from the germline V gene. The CDR3 loop spans 14 amino acids. The V gene lost 0 bases and the J gene lost 5 bases, with 10 bases spanning the gap. The CDR3 here is CASSLANAPTEAFF. In DNA form, the CDR3 reads TGTGCCAGCAGCTTAGCCAACGCGCCGACTGAAGCTTTCTTT.

V and J are TRBV2 and TRBJ2-5, with a weak D call TRBD1 (6 bases). V gave up 5 bases and J gave up 3 bases, with 10 bases separating them. The germline CDR1 and CDR2 sequences are SNHLY and FYNNEI. The CDR3 is 13 residues long. CDR3 sequence reads: CASSFHREETQYF. CDR3 nucleotide sequence: TGTGCCAGCAGTTTTCACAGGGAAGAGACCCAGTACTTC.

This clonotype showed up many times. This chain connects TRBV29-1 to TRBJ2-3, with TRBD1 matching 8 bases. Trimming cost V 3 bases and J 5 bases; bases outside gene matches: 4. This CDR3 has 13 residues. Germline-derived CDR1 and CDR2 are SQVTM and ANQGSEA. CDR3 residues: CSVEAGGLDTQYF. For the CDR3, the DNA is TGCAGCGTTGAGGCAGGGGGCCTAGATACGCAGTATTTT.

In its sample, this clonotype was seen once. The V gene is TRBV7-2, the J gene TRBJ2-5; TRBD2 agrees at 11 bases. V shed 5 bases, J shed 0 bases, and the junction held 2 bases outside the gene matches. The CDR3 has 15 residues. Germline V gene sequence: CDR1 SGHTA, CDR2 FQGNSA. The CDR3 DNA is TGTGCCAGCAGCCTGGGACTAGCGGACCAAGAGACCCAGTACTTC. Translation: CASSLGLADQETQYF.

This clonotype has a count of ten or more. The rearrangement joins TRBV12-3 or TRBV12-4 to TRBJ1-4; D remains unclear. Trimming left V 8 bases short and J 8 bases short, with 12 bases between. CDR3 length: 12 amino acids. In DNA, the CDR3 is TGTGCCAGCGGAGGACTGGAGGAAAAACTGTTTTTT. Protein: CASGGLEEKLFF.

This clonotype has ten or more counts. The CDR3 spells CASSVDHENTEAFF. The DNA of the CDR3 is TGTGCCAGCAGCGTAGATCACGAAAACACTGAAGCTTTCTTT. The chain combines TRBV9 with TRBJ1-1; D ambiguous. This CDR3 contains 14 residues. The V gene lost 0 bases and the J gene lost 2 bases, with 8 bases spanning the gap. Germline CDR1 is SGDLS and CDR2 is YYNGEE.

This clonotype was observed many times. V and J are TRBV19 and TRBJ2-1, with D perhaps TRBD1 (6 bases). Germline V gene lookup returns CDR1 LNHDA and CDR2 SQIVND (reference sequence). The CDR3 is 17 amino acids. Between the trimmed V and J ends, which lost 4 bases and 2 bases, there was a span of 18 bases. The CDR3 region is CASSKSGHGIPYNEQFF. DNA for the CDR3: TGTGCCAGTAGTAAATCGGGACACGGAATCCCCTACAATGAGCAGTTCTTC.

This clonotype was seen a few times. The chain uses TRBV20-1 and TRBJ2-3; 13 bases are shared with TRBD2. The V gene end was trimmed by 5 bases and the J gene end by 2 bases; junction bases not matched to a gene: 4. The CDR3 has 15 residues. CDR1 and CDR2 from the germline V gene are DFQATT and SNEGSKA (reference sequence). The CDR3 nucleotides are TGCAGTGCTTCTGGACTAGCGGGGGTCACAGATACGCAGTATTTT. It translates to CSASGLAGVTDTQYF.

This clonotype was counted at least ten times. The V and J genes are TRBV12-3 or TRBV12-4 and TRBJ2-1, with D perhaps being TRBD1 or TRBD2 (5 bases each). Trimming left V 4 bases short and J 5 bases short, with 12 bases between. The CDR3 runs 14 residues. The CDR3 DNA is TGTGCCAGCAGTTCGGGACGAATAAACAATGAGCAGTTCTTC. It yields the protein CASSSGRINNEQFF.

This clonotype was detected many times. The V call is TRBV7-6, the J call TRBJ2-1; D is possibly TRBD1 (5 bases). This CDR3 contains 15 residues. V dropped 1 base and J dropped 7 bases, with 14 bases sitting between them. The germline CDR1 and CDR2 sequences are SGHVS and FNYEAQ. CDR3 in DNA: TGTGCCAGCAGCTTAGGCACAGGTTCATTGAATGAGCAGTTCTTC. Translation: CASSLGTGSLNEQFF.

This clonotype was found many times. The chain has TRBV9 and TRBJ2-3, with D maybe TRBD2 (6 bases). Trimming shortened V by 4 bases and J by 0 bases, and 18 bases separated the two germline ends. Germline CDR1 and CDR2: SGDLS and YYNGEE. The CDR3 has 17 amino acids. The CDR3, as DNA: TGTGCCAGCAGCCCCTCCCCGAGGAGCGGGAGCACAGATACGCAGTATTTT. This translates into CASSPSPRSGSTDTQYF.

This clonotype has just a few counts. This chain joins TRBV29-1 and TRBJ2-3; TRBD2 might be the D (6 bases). V was cut by 1 base and J by 2 bases, with 13 bases left in between. Looked up from germline, CDR1 is SQVTM and CDR2 is ANQGSEA. The CDR3 is made up of 15 amino acids. CDR3 residues: CSVEGAGFPTDTQYF. DNA of the CDR3: TGCAGCGTTGAAGGTGCGGGGTTTCCCACAGATACGCAGTATTTT.

This clonotype was counted at least ten times. This chain links TRBV11-2 with TRBJ1-4, with D hard to call. The CDR3 spans 13 residues. Germline loops: CDR1 SGHAT, CDR2 FQNNGV. Trimming removed 5 bases at V and 8 bases at J, with 12 bases between. The DNA of the CDR3 is TGTGCCAGCAGCGACTGGAGCGGGGAAAAACTGTTTTTT. Translation gives CASSDWSGEKLFF.